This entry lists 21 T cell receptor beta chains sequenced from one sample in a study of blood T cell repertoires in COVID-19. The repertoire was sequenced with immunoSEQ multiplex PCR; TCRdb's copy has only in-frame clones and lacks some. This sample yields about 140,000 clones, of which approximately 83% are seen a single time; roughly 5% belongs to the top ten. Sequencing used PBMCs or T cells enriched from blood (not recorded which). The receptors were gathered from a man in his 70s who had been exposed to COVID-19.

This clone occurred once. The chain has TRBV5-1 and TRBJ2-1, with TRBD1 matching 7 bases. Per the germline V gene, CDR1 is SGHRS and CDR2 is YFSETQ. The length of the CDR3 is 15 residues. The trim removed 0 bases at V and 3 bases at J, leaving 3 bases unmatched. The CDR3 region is CASSLDRGNYNEQFF. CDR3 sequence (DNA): TGCGCCAGCAGCTTGGACAGGGGAAACTACAATGAGCAGTTCTTC. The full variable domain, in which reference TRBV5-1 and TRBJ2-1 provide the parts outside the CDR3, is KAGVTQTPRYLIKTRGQQVTLSCSPISGHRSVSWYQQTPGQGLQFLFEYFSETQRNKGNFPGRFSGRQFSNSRSEMNVSTLELGDSALYLCASSLDRGNYNEQFFGPGTRLTVL.

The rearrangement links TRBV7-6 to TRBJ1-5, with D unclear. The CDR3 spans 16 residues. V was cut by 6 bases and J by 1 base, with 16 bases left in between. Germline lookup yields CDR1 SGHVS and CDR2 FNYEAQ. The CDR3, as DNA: TGTGCCAGCAGTCCTAGGGAGGGTCAGAGCAATCAGCCCCAGCATTTT. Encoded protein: CASSPREGQSNQPQHF.

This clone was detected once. CDR3 sequence (DNA): TGTGCCAGTAGTACAAATTTTCGGGGGAGCAATCAGCCCCAGCATTTT. Translated, it gives CASSTNFRGSNQPQHF. The chain uses TRBV19 and TRBJ1-5; D is possibly TRBD1 (5 bases). This CDR3 spans 16 amino acids. Germline loops: CDR1 LNHDA, CDR2 SQIVND (reference sequence). Trimming shortened V by 4 bases and J by 1 base, and 14 bases separated the two germline ends.

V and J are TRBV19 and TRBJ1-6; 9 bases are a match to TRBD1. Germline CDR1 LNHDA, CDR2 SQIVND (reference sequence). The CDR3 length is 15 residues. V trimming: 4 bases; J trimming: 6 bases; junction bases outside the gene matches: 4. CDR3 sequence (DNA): TGTGCCAGTAGTACCGGACAGGGGACTAATTCACCCCTCCACTTT. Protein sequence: CASSTGQGTNSPLHF.

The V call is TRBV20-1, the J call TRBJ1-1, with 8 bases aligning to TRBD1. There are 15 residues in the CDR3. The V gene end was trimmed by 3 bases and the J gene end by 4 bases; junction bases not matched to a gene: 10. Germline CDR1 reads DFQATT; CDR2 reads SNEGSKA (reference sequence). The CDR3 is CSASRPGGASTEAFF. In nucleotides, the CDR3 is TGCAGTGCTAGTCGGCCAGGGGGCGCGAGCACTGAAGCTTTCTTT.

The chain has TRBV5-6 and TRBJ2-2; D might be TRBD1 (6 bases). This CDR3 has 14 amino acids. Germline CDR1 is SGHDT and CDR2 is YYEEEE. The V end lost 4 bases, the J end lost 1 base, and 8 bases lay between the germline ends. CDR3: CASSLGGNTGELFF. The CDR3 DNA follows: TGTGCCAGCAGCCTAGGGGGGAACACCGGGGAGCTGTTTTTT.

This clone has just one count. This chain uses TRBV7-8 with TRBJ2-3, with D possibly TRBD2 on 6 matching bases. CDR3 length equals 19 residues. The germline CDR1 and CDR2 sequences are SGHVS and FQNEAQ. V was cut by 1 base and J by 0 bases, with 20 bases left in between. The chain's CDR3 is CASSLGASGPGTSTDTQYF. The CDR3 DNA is TGTGCCAGCAGCTTAGGTGCCTCGGGGCCCGGGACTAGCACAGATACGCAGTATTTT.

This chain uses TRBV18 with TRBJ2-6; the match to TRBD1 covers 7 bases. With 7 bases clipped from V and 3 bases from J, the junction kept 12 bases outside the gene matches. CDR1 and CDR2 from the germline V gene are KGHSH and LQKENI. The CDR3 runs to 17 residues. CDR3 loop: CASCPGGQIGGANVLTF. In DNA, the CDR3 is TGTGCCAGCTGCCCAGGGGGACAAATCGGTGGGGCCAACGTCCTGACTTTC. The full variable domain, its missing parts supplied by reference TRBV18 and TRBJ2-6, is NAGVMQNPRHLVRRRGQEARLRCSPMKGHSHVYWYRQLPEEGLKFMVYLQKENIIDESGMPKERFSAEFPKEGPSILRIQQVVRGDSAAYFCASCPGGQIGGANVLTFGAGSRLTVL.

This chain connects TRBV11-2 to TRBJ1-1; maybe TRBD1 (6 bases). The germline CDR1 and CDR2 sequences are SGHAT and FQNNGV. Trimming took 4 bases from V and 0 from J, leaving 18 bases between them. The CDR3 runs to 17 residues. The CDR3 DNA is TGTGCCAGCAGCTCACTCCGGTCAACAGGGATGAACACTGAAGCTTTCTTT. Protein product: CASSSLRSTGMNTEAFF.

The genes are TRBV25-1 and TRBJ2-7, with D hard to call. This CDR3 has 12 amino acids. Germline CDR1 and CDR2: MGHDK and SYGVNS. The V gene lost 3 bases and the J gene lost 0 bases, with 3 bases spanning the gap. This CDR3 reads CASSDISYEQYF. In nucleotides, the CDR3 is TGTGCCAGCAGTGACATCTCCTACGAGCAGTACTTC.

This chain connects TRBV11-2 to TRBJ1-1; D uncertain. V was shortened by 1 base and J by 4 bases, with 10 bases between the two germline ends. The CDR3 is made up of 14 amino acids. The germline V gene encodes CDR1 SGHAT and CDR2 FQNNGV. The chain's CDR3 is CASSLAPLSTEAFF. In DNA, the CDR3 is TGTGCCAGCAGCTTAGCGCCGCTGAGCACTGAAGCTTTCTTT.

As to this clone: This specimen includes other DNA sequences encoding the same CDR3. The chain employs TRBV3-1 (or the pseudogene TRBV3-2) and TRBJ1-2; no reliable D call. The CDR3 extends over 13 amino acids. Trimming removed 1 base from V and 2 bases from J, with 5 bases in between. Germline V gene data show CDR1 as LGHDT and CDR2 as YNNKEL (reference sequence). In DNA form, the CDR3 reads TGTGCCAGCAGCCAAGTATCGAACTATGGCTACACCTTC. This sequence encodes CASSQVSNYGYTF.

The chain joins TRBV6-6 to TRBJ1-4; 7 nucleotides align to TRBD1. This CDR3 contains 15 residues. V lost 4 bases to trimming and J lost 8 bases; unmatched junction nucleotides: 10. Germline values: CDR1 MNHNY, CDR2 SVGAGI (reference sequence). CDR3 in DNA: TGTGCCAGCAGTTCTATAGACAGGGTAGAGGAAAAACTGTTTTTT. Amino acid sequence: CASSSIDRVEEKLFF.

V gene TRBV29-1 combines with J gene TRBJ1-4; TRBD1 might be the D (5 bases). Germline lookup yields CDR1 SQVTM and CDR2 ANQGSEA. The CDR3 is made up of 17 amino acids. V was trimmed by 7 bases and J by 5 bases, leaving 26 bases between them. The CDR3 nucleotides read TGCAGCGCCACTATCGGGCAGGGAATATATTGGAATGAAAAACTGTTTTTT. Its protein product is CSATIGQGIYWNEKLFF.

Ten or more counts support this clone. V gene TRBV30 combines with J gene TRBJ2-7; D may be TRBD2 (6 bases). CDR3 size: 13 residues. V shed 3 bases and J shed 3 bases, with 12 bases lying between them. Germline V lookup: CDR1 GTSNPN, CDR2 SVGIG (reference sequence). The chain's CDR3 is CAWSAGLSYEQYF. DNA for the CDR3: TGTGCCTGGAGCGCGGGACTGAGCTACGAGCAGTACTTC. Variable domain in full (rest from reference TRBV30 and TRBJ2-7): SQTIHQWPATLVQPVGSPLSLECTVEGTSNPNLYWYRQAAGRGLQLLFYSVGIGQISSEVPQNLSASRPQDRQFILSSKKLLLSDSGFYLCAWSAGLSYEQYFGPGTRLTVT.

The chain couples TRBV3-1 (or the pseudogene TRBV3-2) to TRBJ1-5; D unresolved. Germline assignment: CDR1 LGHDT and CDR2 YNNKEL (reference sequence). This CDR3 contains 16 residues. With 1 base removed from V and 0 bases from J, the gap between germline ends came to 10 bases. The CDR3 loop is CASSQVQHNSNQPQHF. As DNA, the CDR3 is TGTGCCAGCAGCCAAGTTCAACATAATAGCAATCAGCCCCAGCATTTT.

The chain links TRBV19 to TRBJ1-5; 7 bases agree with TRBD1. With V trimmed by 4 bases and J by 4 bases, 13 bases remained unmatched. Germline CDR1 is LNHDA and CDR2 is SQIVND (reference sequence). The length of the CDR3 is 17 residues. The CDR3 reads CASSSTGALLINQPQHF. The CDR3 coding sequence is TGTGCCAGTAGTAGCACAGGGGCCCTACTAATTAATCAGCCCCAGCATTTT.

CDR3 sequence: CASRDRAYNSPLHF. The CDR3 bases are TGTGCCAGTAGGGACAGGGCCTATAATTCACCCCTCCACTTT. The chain couples TRBV19 to TRBJ1-6, with 8 bases fitting TRBD1. The CDR3 has 14 amino acids. Germline CDR1 is LNHDA and CDR2 is SQIVND (reference sequence). The V and J ends lost 6 bases and 2 bases, in that order; junction bases with no gene match: 0. Filled out from reference TRBV19 and TRBJ1-6, the complete variable domain reads DGGITQSPKYLFRKEGQNVTLSCEQNLNHDAMYWYRQDPGQGLRLIYYSQIVNDFQKGDIAEGYSVSREKKESFPLTVTSAQKNPTAFYLCASRDRAYNSPLHFGNGTRLTVT.

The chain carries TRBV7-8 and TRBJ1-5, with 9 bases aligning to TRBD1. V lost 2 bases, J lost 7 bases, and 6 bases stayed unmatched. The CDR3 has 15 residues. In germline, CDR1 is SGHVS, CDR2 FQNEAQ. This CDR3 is CASSLTPDRGQPQHF. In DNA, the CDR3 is TGTGCCAGCAGCTTAACCCCGGACAGGGGACAGCCCCAGCATTTT. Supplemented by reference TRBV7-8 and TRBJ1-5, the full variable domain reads GAGVSQSPRYKVAKRGQDVALRCDPISGHVSLFWYQQALGQGPEFLTYFQNEAQLDKSGLPSDRFFAERPEGSVSTLKIQRTQQEDSAVYLCASSLTPDRGQPQHFGDGTRLSIL.

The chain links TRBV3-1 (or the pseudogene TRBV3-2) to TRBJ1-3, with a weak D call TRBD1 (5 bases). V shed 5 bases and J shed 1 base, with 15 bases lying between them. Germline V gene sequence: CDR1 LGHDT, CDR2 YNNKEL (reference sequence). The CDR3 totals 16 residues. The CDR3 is CASSARDRDSGNTIYF. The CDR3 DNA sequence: TGTGCCAGCAGCGCACGAGACAGAGATTCTGGAAACACCATATATTTT.

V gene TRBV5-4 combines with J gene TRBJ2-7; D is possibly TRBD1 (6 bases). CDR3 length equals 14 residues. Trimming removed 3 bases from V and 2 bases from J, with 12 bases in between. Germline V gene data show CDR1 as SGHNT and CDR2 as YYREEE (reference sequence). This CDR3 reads CASSSRDTTYEQYF. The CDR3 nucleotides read TGTGCCAGCAGCTCTCGGGACACCACCTACGAGCAGTACTTC. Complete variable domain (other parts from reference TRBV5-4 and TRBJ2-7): ETGVTQSPTHLIKTRGQQVTLRCSSQSGHNTVSWYQQALGQGPQFIFQYYREEENGRGNFPPRFSGLQFPNYSSELNVNALELDDSALYLCASSSRDTTYEQYFGPGTRLTVT.